Below, one TCR beta chain is given with its context. Its target is unknown. This sample is drawn from a study of T cell responses to AZD1222 COVID-19 vaccine. Study findings and constraints: Spike-specific TCR breadth rose after two AZD1222 doses, and depth rose as well. The sample set comprised mostly white British donors with more females, and clonal diversity was possibly underestimated. Just a handful of AZD1222 recipients were seropositive at baseline. Nearly half of spike-specific TCRs reportedly target unmutated variant regions.

The CDR3 spans 12 residues. CDR1 and CDR2 from the germline V gene are LGHDT and YNNKEL (reference sequence). V was trimmed by 7 bases and J by 7 bases, leaving 11 bases between them. The protocol was immunoSEQ multiplex PCR, while the TCRdb copy is restricted to in-frame clones and leaves out a portion. The sample consists of around 120,000 clones, 85% to 90% of them appearing once. The input for sequencing was peripheral blood, taken on day 0 of AZD1222 vaccination. The receptor's source is an adult in good health. V usage is TRBV3-1 (or the pseudogene TRBV3-2) and J usage is TRBJ2-1; D is tentatively TRBD1 or TRBD2 (5 bases each). CDR3 DNA sequence: TGTGCCAGCATCGGGGCTGGGAATGAGCAGTTCTTC. It codes for CASIGAGNEQFF.